These 15 T cell receptor beta chains share one sample of origin, sequenced in a study of blood T cell repertoires in COVID-19. Here immunoSEQ multiplex PCR was the method, and the copy in TCRdb shows in-frame clones only, minus some. The sample consists of fewer than 350,000 clones, roughly nine tenths of them appearing once. The sequencing sample was made of peripheral blood. The receptors were sampled from a young woman with COVID-19, enrolled during active disease.

The V and J genes are TRBV5-1 and TRBJ2-2; 9 nucleotides line up with TRBD1. V shed 1 base and J 1 base; nucleotides not matched to a gene: 5. This CDR3 has 17 amino acids. Germline V CDR1 and CDR2: SGHRS, YFSETQ. CDR3 in DNA: TGCGCCAGCAGCTTGCGTTCGGGACAGGGGAACACCGGGGAGCTGTTTTTT. This sequence encodes CASSLRSGQGNTGELFF.

This clone was seen a handful of times. The rearrangement links TRBV20-1 to TRBJ2-5; weak D call: TRBD2 (6 bases). Trimming shortened V by 3 bases and J by 4 bases, and 6 bases separated the two germline ends. The CDR3 is 11 amino acids. The germline CDR1 and CDR2 sequences are DFQATT and SNEGSKA (reference sequence). CDR3 sequence: CSARGGETQYF. CDR3 in DNA: TGCAGTGCTAGGGGGGGAGAGACCCAGTACTTC.

The rearrangement joins TRBV30 to TRBJ2-5, with 8 bases that match TRBD1. CDR1 is GTSNPN and CDR2 is SVGIG in the germline V gene (reference sequence). V trimming: 0 bases; J trimming: 7 bases; junction bases outside the gene matches: 4. This CDR3 comprises 13 residues. CDR3 in amino acids: CAWSVDREVTQYF. The CDR3 bases are TGTGCCTGGAGTGTGGACAGGGAGGTGACCCAGTACTTC. The variable domain in full, completed from reference TRBV30 and TRBJ2-5, reads SQTIHQWPATLVQPVGSPLSLECTVEGTSNPNLYWYRQAAGRGLQLLFYSVGIGQISSEVPQNLSASRPQDRQFILSSKKLLLSDSGFYLCAWSVDREVTQYFGPGTRLLVL.

The chain employs TRBV6-1 and TRBJ1-5, with 7 bases that match TRBD1. J gave up 7 bases and V 3 bases, and 21 bases lay outside the gene matches. The CDR3 totals 19 residues. Per germline, CDR1 MNHNS and CDR2 SASEGT. In DNA, the CDR3 is TGTGCCAGCAGTGACAGGCAAGGTATATATAACAGGGGCAGGCAGCCCCAGCATTTT. It is translated as CASSDRQGIYNRGRQPQHF.

The chain carries TRBV10-2 and TRBJ1-3; 8 nucleotides align to TRBD1. Germline CDR1 WSHSY, CDR2 SAAADI. CDR3 length equals 17 residues. V lost 4 bases, J lost 4 bases, and 12 bases stayed unmatched. The CDR3 reads CASSVRDRFFIGNTIYF. DNA of the CDR3: TGCGCCAGCAGTGTGCGGGACAGGTTTTTTATCGGAAACACCATATATTTT.

The chain employs TRBV5-6 and TRBJ1-5, with D hard to call. Germline V gene lookup returns CDR1 SGHDT and CDR2 YYEEEE. This CDR3 contains 15 residues. With 4 bases removed from V and 0 bases from J, the gap between germline ends came to 11 bases. The CDR3 DNA sequence: TGTGCCAGCAGCACAGATCCTTATAGCAATCAGCCCCAGCATTTT. This translates into CASSTDPYSNQPQHF. Filled out from reference TRBV5-6 and TRBJ1-5, the complete variable domain reads DAGVTQSPTHLIKTRGQQVTLRCSPKSGHDTVSWYQQALGQGPQFIFQYYEEEERQRGNFPDRFSGHQFPNYSSELNVNALLLGDSALYLCASSTDPYSNQPQHFGDGTRLSIL.

This chain uses TRBV7-9 with TRBJ1-1, with D possibly TRBD1 on 5 matching bases. The CDR3 is made up of 15 amino acids. V lost 5 bases, J lost 4 bases, and 17 bases lay in between. Germline lookup yields CDR1 SEHNR and CDR2 FQNEAQ (reference sequence). The CDR3 coding sequence is TGTGCCAGCAGCCCTCAAGTGCAGGGAGGCACTGAAGCTTTCTTT. This gives the protein CASSPQVQGGTEAFF.

In DNA, the CDR3 is TGTGCCAGCAGCCCCTGGATAGCGGGGAGCACAGATACGCAGTATTTT. Residues: CASSPWIAGSTDTQYF. The genes are TRBV7-8 and TRBJ2-3, with TRBD2 matching over 8 bases. The length of the CDR3 is 16 residues. With V trimmed by 5 bases and J by 0 bases, 7 bases remained unmatched. Looked up from germline, CDR1 is SGHVS and CDR2 is FQNEAQ.

CDR3 DNA sequence: TGTGCCAGCAGACCTGGGGGGTCGGCCTACAATGAGCAGTTCTTC. It yields the protein CASRPGGSAYNEQFF. The gene calls are TRBV2 and TRBJ2-1, with D maybe TRBD2 (6 bases). CDR1 and CDR2 (germline): SNHLY, FYNNEI. V lost 6 bases, J lost 2 bases, and 14 bases lay in between. This CDR3 has 15 residues.

The chain carries TRBV6-6 and TRBJ1-2; D gene ambiguous. This CDR3 has 13 amino acids. Per the germline V gene, CDR1 is MNHNY and CDR2 is SVGAGI (reference sequence). Trimming left V 5 bases short and J 4 bases short, with 11 bases between. The CDR3 loop is CASSAGEGYGYTF. Here the CDR3 DNA reads TGTGCCAGCAGTGCCGGGGAGGGCTATGGCTACACCTTC.

V gene TRBV28 combines with J gene TRBJ1-3; no clear D gene. Per germline, CDR1 MDHEN and CDR2 SYDVKM. The CDR3 is made up of 16 amino acids. The ends were cut back, 6 bases at V and 3 bases at J, with 18 bases in the middle. The CDR3 protein is CASREVASNFGNTIYF. In nucleotides, the CDR3 is TGTGCCAGCAGGGAGGTTGCGAGTAACTTTGGAAACACCATATATTTT.

The V call is TRBV27, the J call TRBJ2-3, with 9 bases identical to TRBD2. Germline V gene lookup returns CDR1 MNHEY and CDR2 SMNVEV (reference sequence). Trimming at V came to 6 bases and at J to 3 bases, leaving 10 bases not matched to a gene. This CDR3 comprises 16 residues. Written as DNA, the CDR3 is TGTGCCAGCAGGGACACCACGACTAGCGGAACAGATACGCAGTATTTT. It specifies CASRDTTTSGTDTQYF.

V gene TRBV6-5 combines with J gene TRBJ2-3; 11 bases align to TRBD2. Germline V gene lookup returns CDR1 MNHEY and CDR2 SVGAGI. V gave up 6 bases and J gave up 1 base; unmatched junction bases: 3. This CDR3 region has 15 residues. CDR3 nucleotides: TGTGCCAGCAGGATGGGACTAGCGGGCACAGATACGCAGTATTTT. Residues: CASRMGLAGTDTQYF.

The chain recombines TRBV5-1 with TRBJ1-1; the D is unclear. CDR1 is SGHRS, CDR2 YFSETQ, per germline. CDR3 length: 15 amino acids. The V gene lost 0 bases and the J gene lost 2 bases, with 11 bases spanning the gap. The CDR3 protein is CASSLEIGANTEAFF. The DNA of the CDR3 is TGCGCCAGCAGCTTGGAAATCGGTGCTAACACTGAAGCTTTCTTT.

V is TRBV28 and J is TRBJ2-7; no clear D gene. With 5 bases removed from V and 4 bases from J, the gap between germline ends came to 6 bases. Germline values: CDR1 MDHEN, CDR2 SYDVKM. The CDR3 consists of 11 residues. The CDR3 is CASSPGYEQYF. For the CDR3, the DNA is TGTGCCAGCAGTCCCGGGTACGAGCAGTACTTC.